Following are 6 T cell receptor beta chains from one sample sequenced in a study of T cell changes during pregnancy in multiple sclerosis. Assay used: immunoSEQ multiplex PCR; TCRdb lists only in-frame clones, some missing. The repertoire holds about 100,000 clones, with about nine tenths as singletons. Sequencing was performed on peripheral blood, taken after pregnancy. All receptors come from a female donor with multiple sclerosis, enrolled in a pregnancy study.

CDR3 region: CATSRNTPREARYGYTF. CDR3 bases: TGTGCCACCAGCAGAAACACCCCCAGGGAGGCGCGCTATGGCTACACCTTC. This rearrangement joins TRBV15 to TRBJ1-2, with D tentatively TRBD1 (5 bases). The CDR3 runs 17 residues. The ends were cut back, 2 bases at V and 4 bases at J, with 20 bases in the middle. Germline loops: CDR1 LNHNV, CDR2 YYDKDF (reference sequence).

This clone appeared once. This chain links TRBV12-5 with TRBJ2-5; 10 positions match TRBD2. V lost 6 bases and J lost 5; bases outside the gene matches: 6. The CDR3 loop spans 14 amino acids. Per germline, CDR1 LGHNT and CDR2 FRNRAP. The CDR3, as DNA: TGTGCTAGTGGGAGTAGCGGGGGGCGGGAGACCCAGTACTTC. Protein product: CASGSSGGRETQYF.

The rearrangement joins TRBV18 to TRBJ2-5; D unclear. V shed 3 bases and J shed 3 bases, with 5 bases lying between them. The CDR3 runs to 12 residues. The germline gives CDR1 KGHSH, CDR2 LQKENI. The chain's CDR3 is CASSPAEETQYF. The CDR3 DNA reads TGTGCCAGCTCACCGGCCGAAGAGACCCAGTACTTC.

The chain has TRBV2 and TRBJ2-7, with TRBD1 identical over 7 bases. The V and J ends lost 6 bases and 0 bases, in that order; junction bases with no gene match: 8. There are 15 residues in the CDR3. Looked up from germline, CDR1 is SNHLY and CDR2 is FYNNEI. The CDR3 loop is CASRMTGLSSYEQYF. Written as DNA, the CDR3 is TGTGCCAGCAGGATGACAGGGTTGAGCTCCTACGAGCAGTACTTC.

This clone was counted a single time. Germline and junction disagree at one end, which may indicate a read error. The J gene is TRBJ2-4, the V gene TRBV28; perhaps TRBD1 as D (6 bases). The CDR3 spans 12 residues. Germline V gene sequence: CDR1 MDHEN, CDR2 SYDVKM. The CDR3 coding sequence is TGTGCCAGCAGTTCCTACCGGGACATTCGTAGCTTC. Translated, it gives CASSSYRDIRSF. The full variable domain, its missing parts supplied by reference TRBV28 and TRBJ2-4, is DVKVTQSSRYLVKRTGEKVFLECVQDMDHENMFWYRQDPGLGLRLIYFSYDVKMKEKGDIPEGYSVSREKKERFSLILESASTNQTSMYLCASSSYRDIRSFGAGTRLSVL.

The chain carries TRBV4-1 and TRBJ2-1, with a weak D call TRBD1 (5 bases). The CDR3 is 19 amino acids. Germline CDR1 MGHRA, CDR2 YSYEKL. Trimming stripped 4 bases from V and 7 bases from J, with 29 bases between. CDR3: CASSLYPSEEKGIMNEQFF. Written as DNA, the CDR3 is TGCGCCAGCAGCCTCTACCCTAGTGAGGAGAAGGGGATAATGAATGAGCAGTTCTTC.